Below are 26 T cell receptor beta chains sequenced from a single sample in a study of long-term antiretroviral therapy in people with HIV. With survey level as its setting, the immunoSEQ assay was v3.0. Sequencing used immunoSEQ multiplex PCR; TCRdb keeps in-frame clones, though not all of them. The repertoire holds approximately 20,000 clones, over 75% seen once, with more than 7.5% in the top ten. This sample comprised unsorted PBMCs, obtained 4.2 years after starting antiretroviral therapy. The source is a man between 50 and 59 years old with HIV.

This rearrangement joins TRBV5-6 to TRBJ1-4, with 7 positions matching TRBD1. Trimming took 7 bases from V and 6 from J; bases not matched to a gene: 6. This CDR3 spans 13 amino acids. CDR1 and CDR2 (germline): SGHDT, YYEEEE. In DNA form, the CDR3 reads TGTGCCAGCGGTGACAGGGAAGATGAAAAACTGTTTTTT. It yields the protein CASGDREDEKLFF.

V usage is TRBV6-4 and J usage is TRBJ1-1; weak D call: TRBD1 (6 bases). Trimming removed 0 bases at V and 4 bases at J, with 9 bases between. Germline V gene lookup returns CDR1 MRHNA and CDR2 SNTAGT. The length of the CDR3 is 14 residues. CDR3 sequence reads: CASSDSSRGTEAFF. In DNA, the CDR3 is TGTGCCAGCAGTGACTCGAGCAGGGGCACTGAAGCTTTCTTT.

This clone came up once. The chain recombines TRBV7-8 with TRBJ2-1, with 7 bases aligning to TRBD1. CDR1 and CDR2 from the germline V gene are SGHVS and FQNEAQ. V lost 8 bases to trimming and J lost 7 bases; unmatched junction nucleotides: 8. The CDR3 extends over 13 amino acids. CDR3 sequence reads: CASATTGWNEQFF. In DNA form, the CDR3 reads TGTGCCAGCGCCACGACAGGGTGGAATGAGCAGTTCTTC.

CDR3: CASSLGTSYSNQPQHF. CDR3 sequence (DNA): TGTGCCAGCAGCTTAGGAACCTCCTATAGCAATCAGCCCCAGCATTTT. V and J are TRBV7-9 and TRBJ1-5; D is uncertain. The V gene lost 1 base and the J gene lost 0 bases, with 10 bases spanning the gap. The CDR3 loop spans 16 amino acids. Germline V gives CDR1 SEHNR, CDR2 FQNEAQ (reference sequence). The whole variable domain, remainder taken from reference TRBV7-9 and TRBJ1-5, is DTGVSQNPRHKITKRGQNVTFRCDPISEHNRLYWYRQTLGQGPEFLTYFQNEAQLEKSRLLSDRFSAERPKGSFSTLEIQRTEQGDSAMYLCASSLGTSYSNQPQHFGDGTRLSIL.

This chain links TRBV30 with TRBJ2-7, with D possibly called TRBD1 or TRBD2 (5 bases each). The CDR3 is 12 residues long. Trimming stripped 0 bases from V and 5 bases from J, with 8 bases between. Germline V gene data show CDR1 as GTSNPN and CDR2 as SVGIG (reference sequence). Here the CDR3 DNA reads TGTGCCTGGAGTGTACGAGGGGACGAGCAGTACTTC. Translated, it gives CAWSVRGDEQYF. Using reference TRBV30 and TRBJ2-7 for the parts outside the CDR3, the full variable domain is SQTIHQWPATLVQPVGSPLSLECTVEGTSNPNLYWYRQAAGRGLQLLFYSVGIGQISSEVPQNLSASRPQDRQFILSSKKLLLSDSGFYLCAWSVRGDEQYFGPGTRLTVT.

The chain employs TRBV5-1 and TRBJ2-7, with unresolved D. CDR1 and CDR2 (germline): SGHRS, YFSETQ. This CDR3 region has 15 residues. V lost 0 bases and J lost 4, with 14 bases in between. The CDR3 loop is CASSLAAGIPYEQYF. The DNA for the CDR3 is TGCGCCAGCAGCTTGGCGGCTGGAATACCTTACGAGCAGTACTTC.

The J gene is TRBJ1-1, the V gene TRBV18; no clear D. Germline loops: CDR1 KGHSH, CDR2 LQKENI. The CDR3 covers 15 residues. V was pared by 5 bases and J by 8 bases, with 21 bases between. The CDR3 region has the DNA TGTGCCAGCTCATCACACCCCGACAATAGGGCAGAAGCTTTCTTT. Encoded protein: CASSSHPDNRAEAFF.

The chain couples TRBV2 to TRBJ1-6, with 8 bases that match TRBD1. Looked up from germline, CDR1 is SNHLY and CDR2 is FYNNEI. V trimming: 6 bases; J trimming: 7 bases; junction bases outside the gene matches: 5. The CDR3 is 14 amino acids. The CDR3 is CASRQGARNSPLHF. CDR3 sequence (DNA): TGTGCCAGCAGGCAGGGGGCGAGGAATTCACCCCTCCACTTT.

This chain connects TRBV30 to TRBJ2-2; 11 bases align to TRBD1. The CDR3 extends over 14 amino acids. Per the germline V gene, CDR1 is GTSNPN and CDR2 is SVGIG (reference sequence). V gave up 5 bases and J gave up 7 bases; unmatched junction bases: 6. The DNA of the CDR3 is TGTGCCTGGGCGGACAGGGGGCAGGTCGGGGAGCTGTTTTTT. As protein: CAWADRGQVGELFF.

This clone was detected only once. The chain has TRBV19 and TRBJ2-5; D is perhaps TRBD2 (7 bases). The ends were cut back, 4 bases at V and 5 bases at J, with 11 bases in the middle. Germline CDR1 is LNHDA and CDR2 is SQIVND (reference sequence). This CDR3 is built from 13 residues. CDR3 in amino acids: CASSKGGRETQYF. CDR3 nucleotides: TGTGCCAGTAGTAAGGGGGGGAGGGAGACCCAGTACTTC.

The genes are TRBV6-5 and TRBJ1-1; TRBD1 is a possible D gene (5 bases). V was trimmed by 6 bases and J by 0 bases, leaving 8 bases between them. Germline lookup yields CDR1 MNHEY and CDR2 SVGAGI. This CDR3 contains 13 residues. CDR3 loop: CASRRQLNTEAFF. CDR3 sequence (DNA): TGTGCCAGCAGGAGACAGTTGAACACTGAAGCTTTCTTT.

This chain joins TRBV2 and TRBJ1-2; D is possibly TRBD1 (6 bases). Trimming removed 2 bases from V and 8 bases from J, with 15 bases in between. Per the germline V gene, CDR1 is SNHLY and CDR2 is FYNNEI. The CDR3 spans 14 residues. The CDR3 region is CASSEKRQGTGYTF. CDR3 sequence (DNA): TGTGCCAGCAGTGAAAAAAGGCAGGGGACGGGCTACACCTTC.

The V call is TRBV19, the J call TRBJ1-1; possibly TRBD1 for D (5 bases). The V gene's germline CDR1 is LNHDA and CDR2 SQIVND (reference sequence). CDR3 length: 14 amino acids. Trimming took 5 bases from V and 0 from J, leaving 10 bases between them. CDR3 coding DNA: TGTGCCAGTAGTCCGGGGACGGTGAACACTGAAGCTTTCTTT. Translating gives CASSPGTVNTEAFF.

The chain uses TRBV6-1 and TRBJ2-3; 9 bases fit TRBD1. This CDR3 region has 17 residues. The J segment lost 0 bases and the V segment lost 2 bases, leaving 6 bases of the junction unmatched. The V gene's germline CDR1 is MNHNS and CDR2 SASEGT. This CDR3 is CASSERTGAPSTDTQYF. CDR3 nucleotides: TGTGCCAGCAGTGAAAGGACAGGGGCGCCTAGCACAGATACGCAGTATTTT.

CDR3 sequence: CASSYATGVTEAFF. CDR3 DNA sequence: TGTGCCAGCAGCTACGCCACAGGGGTCACTGAAGCTTTCTTT. The chain links TRBV5-6 to TRBJ1-1; 7 bases are shared with TRBD1. This CDR3 comprises 14 residues. The J segment lost 4 bases and the V segment lost 3 bases, leaving 6 bases of the junction unmatched. Germline lookup yields CDR1 SGHDT and CDR2 YYEEEE.

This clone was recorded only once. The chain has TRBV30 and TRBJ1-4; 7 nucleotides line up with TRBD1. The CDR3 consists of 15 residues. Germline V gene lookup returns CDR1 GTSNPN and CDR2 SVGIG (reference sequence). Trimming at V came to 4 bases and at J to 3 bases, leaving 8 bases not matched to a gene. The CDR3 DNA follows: TGTGCCTGGACCCGAGGTGGGACAGCTAATGAAAAACTGTTTTTT. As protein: CAWTRGGTANEKLFF.

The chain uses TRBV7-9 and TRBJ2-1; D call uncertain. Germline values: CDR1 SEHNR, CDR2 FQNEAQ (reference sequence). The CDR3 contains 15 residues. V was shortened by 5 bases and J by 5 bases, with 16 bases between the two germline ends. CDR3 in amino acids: CASSPPNLGNNEQFF. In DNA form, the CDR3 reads TGTGCCAGCAGCCCGCCCAATCTGGGGAACAATGAGCAGTTCTTC.

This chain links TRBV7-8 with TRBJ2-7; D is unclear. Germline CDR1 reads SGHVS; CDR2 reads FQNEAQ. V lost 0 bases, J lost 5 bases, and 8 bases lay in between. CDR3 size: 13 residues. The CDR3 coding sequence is TGTGCCAGCAGCTTAGCAAGTTATAACGAGCAGTACTTC. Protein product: CASSLASYNEQYF.

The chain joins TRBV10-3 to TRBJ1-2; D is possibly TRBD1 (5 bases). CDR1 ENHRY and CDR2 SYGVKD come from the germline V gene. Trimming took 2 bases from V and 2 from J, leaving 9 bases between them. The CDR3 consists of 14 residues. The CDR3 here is CAISENQGNYGYTF. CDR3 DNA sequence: TGTGCCATCAGTGAGAACCAGGGAAACTATGGCTACACCTTC.

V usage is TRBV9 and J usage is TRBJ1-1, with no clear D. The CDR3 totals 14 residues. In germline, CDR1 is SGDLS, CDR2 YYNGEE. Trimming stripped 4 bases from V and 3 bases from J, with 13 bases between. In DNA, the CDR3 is TGTGCCAGCAGCTCGGTCGTCTCCGACACTGAAGCTTTCTTT. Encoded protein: CASSSVVSDTEAFF.

The CDR3 nucleotides are TGTGCCAGCAGAACCTCCGGGACAGAGAGTTCACCCCTCCACTTT. Translation gives CASRTSGTESSPLHF. This chain links TRBV2 with TRBJ1-6; 7 nucleotides align to TRBD1. The CDR3 loop spans 15 amino acids. In germline, CDR1 is SNHLY, CDR2 FYNNEI. V dropped 6 bases and J dropped 9; count of bases not matched to a gene: 11.

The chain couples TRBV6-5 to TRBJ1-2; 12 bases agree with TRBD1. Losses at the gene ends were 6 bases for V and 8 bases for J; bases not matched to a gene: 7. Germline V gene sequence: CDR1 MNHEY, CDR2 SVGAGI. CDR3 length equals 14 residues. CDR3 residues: CASSGTGGAGGYTF. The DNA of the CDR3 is TGTGCCAGCAGCGGGACAGGGGGCGCCGGGGGCTACACCTTC.

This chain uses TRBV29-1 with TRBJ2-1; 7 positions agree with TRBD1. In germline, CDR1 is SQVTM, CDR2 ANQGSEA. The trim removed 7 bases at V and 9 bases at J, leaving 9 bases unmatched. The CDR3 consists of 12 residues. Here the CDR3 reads CSAETGIGEQFF. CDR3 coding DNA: TGCAGCGCAGAGACAGGGATCGGTGAGCAGTTCTTC.

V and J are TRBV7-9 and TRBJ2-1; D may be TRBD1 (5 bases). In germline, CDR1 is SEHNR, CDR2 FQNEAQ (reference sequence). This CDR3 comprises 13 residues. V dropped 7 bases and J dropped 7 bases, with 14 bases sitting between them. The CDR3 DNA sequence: TGTGCCAGCACCGGTTCAGGGATAAATGAGCAGTTCTTC. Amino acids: CASTGSGINEQFF.

CDR3 residues: CATSGQGSDGYTF. Written as DNA, the CDR3 is TGTGCCACCTCCGGACAGGGCAGCGATGGCTACACCTTC. The V call is TRBV18, the J call TRBJ1-2; 8 bases agree with TRBD1. CDR1 KGHSH and CDR2 LQKENI come from the germline V gene. The CDR3 contains 13 residues. Trimming at V came to 10 bases and at J to 6 bases, leaving 10 bases not matched to a gene.

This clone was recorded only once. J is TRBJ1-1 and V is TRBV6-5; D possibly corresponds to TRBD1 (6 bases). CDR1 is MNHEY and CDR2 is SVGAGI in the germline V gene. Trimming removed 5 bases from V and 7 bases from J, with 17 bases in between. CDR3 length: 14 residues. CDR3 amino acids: CASSAPGAPVEAFF. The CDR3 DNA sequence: TGTGCCAGCAGTGCCCCGGGGGCACCCGTTGAAGCTTTCTTT.